This T cell receptor beta chain is from a study of neoadjuvant anti-PD-1 for oral cavity cancer (dated by TCRdb to the early 2020s). For the wider study: Before curative-intent surgical resection, most patients were given three to four biweekly doses of nivolumab at 3 mg/kg. For patients who did not progress, a fourth nivolumab dose was given around day 43, followed by definitive surgical resection on days 50-56. There were more than nine patients in the parent correlative cohort, and the response rate was 33%. Under RECIST 1.1, a patient counted as a responder if showing complete response, partial response or stable disease, and as a non-responder if showing progression. General conclusions and limits of the study: After neoadjuvant nivolumab, significantly higher T cell clonality (Gini index) was found within PBMCs in non-responders than in responders. Higher pretreatment blood Treg/Th17 ratios correlated with both higher pretreatment blood TCRbeta clonality and lower post-treatment tumor TCRbeta clonality. Only a few patients per response group were included in the TCR analyses, and larger cohorts for validation were called for by the authors.

With respect to this clone: Its binding antigen is unknown. Base qualities were left out, and no much larger clone turns up one base away.

The time point label on this specimen signifies: after neoadjuvant nivolumab, at surgical resection. None of the patients had received prior systemic or radiation treatment, and all were newly diagnosed with stage II-IVA oral cavity squamous cell carcinoma. The cohort was made up of patients with locally advanced, HPV-negative oral cavity squamous cell carcinoma. Peripheral blood mononuclear cells were analyzed directly and were not maintained or expanded in culture. The samples were drawn from a longitudinal correlative study tied to a single-arm phase II trial testing neoadjuvant nivolumab in oral cavity squamous cell carcinoma. Subject-matched pre- and post-treatment PBMCs and tumors from three responders and three non-responders were subjected to genomic DNA-based TCRbeta sequencing. Peripheral blood mononuclear cells were drawn once before nivolumab treatment and a second time after treatment, when surgery took place. The Maxwell RSC DNA from Cells kit was used to isolate genomic DNA from PBMCs.

For deep sequencing of PBMC libraries, mostly 450 to 600 ng of input genomic DNA was used, and six replicates were run per sample. The immunoSEQ hsTCRbeta kit was used to prepare TCRbeta libraries according to the manufacturer's instructions. An Illumina NovaSeq 6000 S4 flow cell was used to sequence the final libraries, which had first been combined to 3 nM. On the study's bioinformatics: The immunoSEQ Analyzer handled quality control and preprocessing of the raw data. The analysis was limited to productive rearrangements, and each clonotype was defined by a unique CDR3 amino acid sequence. Repertoire clonality was estimated as the Gini-Simpson index, which was computed with the R package tcR. Student's t test was used to compare Gini indices, while Pearson correlation assessed associations with tumor size change. TCRdb holds this immuneACCESS table with in-frame rearrangements only. Some clones are missing; in checked studies, unresolved V genes explain under half, and the rest has no known cause. The V and J calls and clone size are taken from that table; D and trimming were inferred from the DNA. The sample data list around 65,000 clones, and 85% to 90% of these were observed just once. Jointly, the top ten make up 2.5% to 3.5% of the sample.

The germline ends are 11 bases apart after V is trimmed by 9 bases and J by 2 bases. The germline V gene encodes CDR1 SGHTS and CDR2 YDEGEE. The CDR3 numbers 13 residues from cysteine through phenylalanine. The CDR3 DNA has 39 bases and is translated from base 1. The rearrangement joined TRBV5-8 to TRBJ1-4; the D gene assignment is ambiguous. The sequence came from a person between 40 and 80 years old with oral cavity squamous cell carcinoma. This specimen consisted of PBMCs, obtained after nivolumab (anti-PD-1) treatment. The nucleotides are TGTGCCACCGGAAGTGTCACTAATGAAAAACTGTTTTTT. Translated, it gives CATGSVTNEKLFF.